Listed below are T cell receptor beta chains from one sample, sequenced in a study of early T cells in non-severe SARS-CoV-2 infection. TCRdb re-analysed the 5' RACE reads in MiXCR, keeping a single row per CDR3 protein. The repertoire consists of 40,000 to 60,000 distinct CDR3 sequences, with roughly 6.2% occurring once and the leading ten covering roughly 6.9%. The source was whole blood, collected at baseline. Every receptor here comes from an adult who was a healthcare worker with PCR-confirmed SARS-CoV-2 infection or an uninfected control (not recorded which). CDR3s include the opening cysteine and the closing phenylalanine or tryptophan. Fields, in order: clone size, D gene, V gene, J gene, CDR3 protein, CDR3 DNA. The D gene is left open where the match is weak. Expanded clones get a size class; other rows say once, few or many, or leave the size out.

-,TRBD1,TRBV4-2,TRBJ1-6,CASSQDLRSGQGGNSPLHF,TGTGCCAGCAGCCAAGATCTCCGCTCCGGACAGGGTGGGAATTCACCCCTCCACTTT
many,-,TRBV18,TRBJ1-4,CASSPWGEDEKLFF,TGTGCCAGCTCACCGTGGGGCGAAGATGAAAAACTGTTTTTT
many,-,TRBV5-6,TRBJ2-1,CASSSHVEQFF,TGTGCCAGCAGCTCGCACGTTGAGCAGTTCTTC
medium-sized,TRBD2,TRBV11-1,TRBJ2-1,CASSLLAGGNEQFF,TGTGCCAGCAGCTTGCTAGCGGGAGGAAATGAGCAGTTCTTC
few,-,TRBV5-1,TRBJ1-2,CASSPRGPPQGYTF,TGCGCCAGCAGCCCCAGGGGCCCACCTCAGGGCTACACCTTC
-,TRBD1,TRBV4-2,TRBJ2-7,CASSQDRQGAYEQYF,TGTGCCAGCAGCCAAGATCGGCAGGGGGCCTACGAGCAGTACTTC
many,-,TRBV7-9,TRBJ2-7,CASSPRTERYEQYF,TGTGCCAGCAGCCCAAGGACAGAGAGGTACGAGCAGTACTTC
-,-,TRBV20-1,TRBJ2-7,CSARVGSAIYEQYF,TGCAGTGCTAGAGTCGGTAGCGCAATCTACGAGCAGTACTTC
few,-,TRBV10-3,TRBJ2-2,CATYSGSGELFF,TGTGCCACCTACAGCGGGTCCGGGGAGCTGTTTTTT
few,-,TRBV28,TRBJ2-5,CASSHYTESQETQYF,TGTGCCAGCAGCCACTACACAGAATCCCAAGAGACCCAGTACTTC
-,-,TRBV29-1,TRBJ2-7,CSSRGRNYEQYF,TGCAGCTCCCGGGGCCGAAACTACGAGCAGTACTTC
many,-,TRBV5-1,TRBJ2-2,CASSPIRGGYGTGELFF,TGCGCCAGCAGCCCAATACGTGGGGGCTATGGCACCGGGGAGCTGTTTTTT
many,-,TRBV7-3,TRBJ2-1,CASSLTRLGNEQFF,TGTGCCAGCAGCTTAACTAGGTTGGGGAATGAGCAGTTCTTC
many,-,TRBV7-9,TRBJ2-2,CASSFNTGELFF,TGTGCCAGCAGCTTCAACACCGGGGAGCTGTTTTTT
many,-,TRBV28,TRBJ1-6,CASSFVPGGSPLHF,TGTGCCAGCAGTTTTGTCCCTGGTGGTTCACCCCTCCACTTT
many,TRBD1,TRBV7-3,TRBJ2-5,CASSLSGDRGRETQYF,TGTGCCAGCAGCTTATCTGGGGACAGGGGACGGGAGACCCAGTACTTC
few,-,TRBV2,TRBJ2-3,CASRAAPSTDTQYF,TGTGCCAGCCGAGCGGCTCCGAGCACAGATACGCAGTATTTT
-,TRBD1,TRBV11-3,TRBJ1-5,CASSRGTVEQPQHF,TGTGCCAGCAGCCGTGGGACAGTAGAACAGCCCCAGCATTTT
-,TRBD2,TRBV28,TRBJ2-3,CASSLPSGLTDTQYF,TGTGCCAGCAGTTTGCCTAGCGGACTCACAGATACGCAGTATTTT
many,TRBD2,TRBV7-2,TRBJ2-1,CASSLYYGGRGRNEQFF,TGTGCCAGCAGCTTATATTACGGCGGGAGGGGGCGGAATGAGCAGTTCTTC
-,-,TRBV20-1,TRBJ2-3,CSARDTQVPFTQYF,TGCAGTGCTAGAGATACCCAGGTTCCCTTTACGCAGTATTTT
many,-,TRBV6-1,TRBJ1-6,CASRLRTEGSPLHF,TGTGCCAGCAGATTAAGGACAGAGGGTTCACCCCTCCACTTT
many,TRBD2,TRBV10-3,TRBJ2-1,CAISGTSPYNEQFF,TGTGCCATCAGCGGGACTAGCCCTTACAATGAGCAGTTCTTC
many,TRBD1,TRBV5-1,TRBJ1-2,CASSLQGDPNYGYTF,TGCGCCAGCAGCCTACAGGGGGATCCTAACTATGGCTACACCTTC
many,-,TRBV19,TRBJ1-5,CASSNRGSQPQHF,TGTGCCAGTAGTAACCGGGGTAGCCAGCCCCAGCATTTT
few,-,TRBV20-1,TRBJ2-7,CSASDWFYEQYF,TGCAGTGCGTCGGACTGGTTCTACGAGCAGTACTTC
many,TRBD1,TRBV6-6,TRBJ1-4,CASSRGQGGGEKLFF,TGTGCCAGCAGTAGAGGACAGGGAGGAGGTGAAAAACTGTTTTTT
many,TRBD2,TRBV5-4,TRBJ2-1,CASSSGTSGRALDNEQFF,TGTGCCAGCAGCTCCGGGACTAGCGGGAGGGCCCTAGACAATGAGCAGTTCTTC
many,-,TRBV5-1,TRBJ1-5,CASSLAGNQPQHF,TGCGCCAGCAGCTTGGCAGGAAATCAGCCCCAGCATTTT
many,-,TRBV19,TRBJ1-5,CASSMPGERPQHF,TGTGCCAGTAGTATGCCAGGGGAGCGGCCCCAGCATTTT
-,-,TRBV7-9,TRBJ2-5,CASSLDRLEETQYF,TGTGCCAGCAGCTTAGATCGGTTAGAAGAGACCCAGTACTTC